This paragraph covers one T cell receptor beta chain sequence. Its antigen is unidentified. Assay: immunoSEQ multiplex PCR; the TCRdb copy retains only in-frame clones and omits some. The data show some 50,000 clones, more than 80% seen once. This CDR3 contains 13 residues. The germline V and J ends were trimmed by 6 bases and 10 bases, with 15 bases remaining between them. Germline values: CDR1 SNHLY, CDR2 FYNNEI. The data were obtained in a study of OX40 agonist ivuxolimab in advanced cancers. Broader study findings: There were, on average, more expanded clones in CD8+ T cells than in CD4+. By week 6 at 0.1 to 3.0 mg/kg, blood CD4+ and CD8+ T cells had expanded clonally.

The chain has TRBV2 and TRBJ2-2, with D tentatively TRBD1 or TRBD2 (5 bases each). Source: CD4+ or CD8+ T cells sorted from blood, taken in a trial of the OX40 agonist ivuxolimab. This TCR derives from an adult with an advanced solid tumor such as melanoma, head and neck, liver or kidney cancer. The CDR3 DNA sequence: TGTGCCAGCAGGAGGGACGGGCCCTCGGAGCTGTTTTTT. It is translated as CASRRDGPSELFF.